Detailed here is one T cell receptor beta chain. It lacks a known antigen. Base-call qualities are not available, and no considerably larger clone is one nucleotide away. The CDR3 has 16 amino acids, counting the end cysteine and phenylalanine. Only the CDR3 DNA stays, 48 bases, in frame from base 1. Based on the germline V gene, the CDR1 and CDR2 sequences are MRHNA and SNTAGT. Between the V and J ends, shortened by 5 bases and 3 bases respectively, the junction contains 20 bases. This record comes from a study of control samples from healthy donors and cancer patients (dated by TCRdb to the early 2020s). The method was the immunoSEQ multiplex PCR assay. In its TCRdb copy, this immuneACCESS table keeps in-frame sequences only and misses some clones. Where compared with another copy, unresolved V genes explain less than half of these, and the others have no known cause. Across this sample there are 75,000 to 90,000 clones, with about 85% seen only once. Approximately 2% of the sample is held by the ten biggest clonotypes.

This chain joins TRBV6-4 to TRBJ2-7; no D segment can be confidently identified. The clonotype originates from a woman aged 40 to 50 in good health. The sequencing sample was made of blood. The CDR3 protein sequence reads: CASSKHPLDTLYEQYF. The bases read TGTGCCAGCAGTAAGCACCCCCTAGATACTCTCTACGAGCAGTACTTC.